This T cell receptor beta chain was obtained from a study of beta chain features in type 1 diabetes. Notes on this clone: Its antigen is not identified.

As every portion of the isolated RNA was reverse transcribed, the sequencing read expressed TCRB transcripts. Here immunoSEQ multiplex PCR was the method, and the copy in TCRdb shows in-frame clones only, minus some. Among about 650,000 clones listed, 9.5% to 15% were seen once. Germline lookup yields CDR1 SGHRS and CDR2 YFSETQ. V was trimmed by 0 bases and J by 5 bases, leaving 9 bases between them. This CDR3 is built from 14 residues. Study outcomes and limitations: For Type 1 diabetes patients, all four CD4+ subsets carried TCRB CDR3s that were moderately but significantly shorter.

The sample taken for sequencing was naive CD4+ T cells from blood. This chain links TRBV5-1 with TRBJ2-1; D is perhaps TRBD1 (6 bases). The TCR was taken from a man aged 25 to 45 with type 1 diabetes. The CDR3 is CASSLGQEHNEQFF. DNA for the CDR3: TGCGCCAGCAGCTTGGGACAGGAGCACAATGAGCAGTTCTTC.